This TCR beta chain derives from a study of identical twins. General study results and limits: It was possible that invariant MAIT and iNKT cells partly confounded the zero-insertion analyses.

TCRdb itself ran the 5' RACE reads through MiXCR, one entry per CDR3 protein. The sample contains under 1 million distinct CDR3 sequences, over 9% of which appear only once. Worth noting for this clonotype: Its antigen is not identified.

There were only healthy Caucasians among the donors. V lost 7 bases, J lost 2 bases, and 15 bases lay in between. Germline CDR1 reads MDHEN; CDR2 reads SYDVKM. The CDR3 contains 14 residues. These data also formed part of another study, on yellow fever vaccine responses in identical twins.

The material sequenced was PBMCs. This sequence joins TRBV28 and TRBJ2-7; D possibly corresponds to TRBD1 (6 bases). This TCR came from a woman aged 18 to 35 in good health. This CDR3 reads CASNPQGPPYEQYF. The CDR3 DNA sequence: TGTGCCAGCAACCCACAGGGTCCACCCTACGAGCAGTACTTC.